The 29 T cell receptor beta chains reported below all come from one sample, sequenced in a study of tumor-infiltrating lymphocytes in primary liver carcinoma. A constant-region primer served to make TCR beta cDNA from about 490 ng total RNA. Employing slightly modified ARM-PCR, three nested multiplex PCR rounds were run, and these gave rise to the TCR beta libraries. It was with TRBV1-TRBV30 forward primers and a C-beta reverse primer that the first two PCR rounds were run, at roughly 10 cycles each. A single record per CDR3 protein comes from TCRdb applying MiXCR to the multiplex PCR reads. The table includes about 320,000 distinct CDR3 sequences, around three fifths detected once. Germline DNA was extracted too, while blood RNA derived from unsorted whole blood. The specimen sequenced was peripheral blood. These receptors were obtained from a man aged 40-55 years with primary liver carcinoma and hepatitis B virus infection.

This clonotype turned up a few times. This CDR3 fails to terminate in the conserved phenylalanine or tryptophan, so it likely reflects a read error. The V gene is TRBV11-2, the J gene TRBJ1-6; perhaps TRBD1 as D (5 bases). Germline lookup yields CDR1 SGHAT and CDR2 FQNNGV. The CDR3 is made up of 14 amino acids. The V gene lost 5 bases and the J gene lost 7 bases, with 12 bases spanning the gap. As DNA, the CDR3 is TGTGCCAGCAGCCATGACAGCAGCAATTCACCCCTCCACCTT. It yields the protein CASSHDSSNSPLHL.

V gene TRBV6-5 combines with J gene TRBJ2-2, with D maybe TRBD2 (6 bases). This CDR3 is 15 amino acids long. Trimming stripped 5 bases from V and 4 bases from J, with 14 bases between. Looked up from germline, CDR1 is MNHEY and CDR2 is SVGAGI. The CDR3 region is CASSRSRRATGELFF. CDR3 DNA: TGTGCCAGCAGTCGGAGCAGGAGGGCCACCGGGGAGCTGTTTTTT.

Of note for this clonotype: A much larger clone sits a single nucleotide away, making a read error possible. J is TRBJ2-2 and V is TRBV4-1; either TRBD1 or TRBD2 may supply D (5 bases each). Germline V CDR1 and CDR2: MGHRA, YSYEKL. This CDR3 has 15 amino acids. CDR3 loop: CASIQVIRGAGELFF. The CDR3 nucleotides are TGCGCCAGCATCCAAGTCATCCGAGGGGCCGGGGAGCTGTTTTTT.

Comments on this clonotype: At one of its ends the junction is not consistent with the germline gene, which may arise from a read error. V is TRBV4-2 and J is TRBJ1-2, with 7 bases aligning to TRBD1. Germline-derived CDR1 and CDR2 are LGHNA and YNFKEQ. The CDR3 has 16 amino acids. The CDR3 is CASGQDLGQPYNGYTF. The DNA for the CDR3 is TGTGCCAGCGGCCAAGATCTGGGACAGCCTTACAATGGCTACACCTTC.

V gene TRBV4-2 combines with J gene TRBJ2-7; D uncertain. Trimming pared 4 bases from V and 6 bases from J, leaving 22 bases between. Per the germline V gene, CDR1 is LGHNA and CDR2 is YNFKEQ. This CDR3 has 16 residues. The CDR3, as DNA: TGTGCCAGCAGCCTTACTCCCAGGATAGAGGTCTCCGAGCAGTACTTC. This sequence encodes CASSLTPRIEVSEQYF.

For this clonotype: Since a much larger clone is just one base distant, this may be a read error. The chain uses TRBV4-3 and TRBJ2-3, with D unclear. The CDR3 spans 16 residues. Germline V CDR1 and CDR2: LGHNA, YSLEER. Here the CDR3 reads CASSHEWPIGTDTQYF. The DNA for the CDR3 is TGTGCCAGCAGCCATGAGTGGCCCATTGGGACAGATACGCAGTATTTT.

To note about this clonotype: Possible read error: a much larger clone is one base away. V is TRBV28 and J is TRBJ1-6; TRBD1 might be the D (6 bases). The CDR3 length is 15 residues. Trimming shortened V by 5 bases and J by 8 bases, and 16 bases separated the two germline ends. Germline V gives CDR1 MDHEN, CDR2 SYDVKM. The CDR3, as DNA: TGTGCCAGCAGTCCTATCACAGGGTGGTATTCACCCCTCCACTTT. The encoded protein is CASSPITGWYSPLHF.

The chain couples TRBV6-2 or TRBV6-3 to TRBJ2-1, with TRBD2 matching 15 bases. After removal of 5 bases from V and 6 bases from J, the junction contained 14 bases not matched to a gene. The CDR3 covers 19 residues. CDR1 and CDR2 from the germline V gene are MNHEY and SVGEGT. This chain's CDR3 is CASSPLPGLAGGNGNEQFF. CDR3 coding DNA: TGTGCCAGCAGTCCTCTCCCGGGACTAGCGGGAGGAAACGGCAATGAGCAGTTCTTC.

This clonotype occurred a few times. The rearrangement links TRBV7-9 to TRBJ1-4; D ambiguous. Germline CDR1 and CDR2: SEHNR and FQNEAQ (reference sequence). The V end lost 5 bases, the J end lost 1 base, and 11 bases lay between the germline ends. The CDR3 sequence is 15 residues long. This CDR3 reads CASSPPGGTNEKLFF. The CDR3 DNA is TGTGCCAGCAGCCCGCCTGGTGGAACTAATGAAAAACTGTTTTTT.

Only one count was recorded for this clonotype. This chain uses TRBV21-1 with TRBJ2-1. TRBV21-1 is a listed pseudogene. This CDR3 contains 16 residues. CDR3 in amino acids: CASSKWLASSYNEQFF. In DNA form, the CDR3 reads TGTGCCAGCAGCAAATGGCTAGCGAGCTCCTACAATGAGCAATTCTTC.

On this clonotype itself: This could be a read error, since a much larger clone is one nucleotide away. V gene TRBV12-3 or TRBV12-4 combines with J gene TRBJ2-1; D is unclear. The CDR3 runs to 16 residues. The V and J ends lost 6 bases and 2 bases respectively, with 17 bases between them. The CDR3 region is CASSQTNFGTYNEQFF. Here the CDR3 DNA reads TGTGCCAGCAGCCAGACAAATTTTGGCACCTACAATGAGCAGTTCTTC.

The chain recombines TRBV5-1 with TRBJ2-7; no firm D call. The CDR3 runs 14 residues. V shed 4 bases and J shed 5 bases, with 16 bases lying between them. Germline assignment: CDR1 SGHRS and CDR2 YFSETQ. The CDR3 reads CASSAPGVGNEQYF. The CDR3 DNA follows: TGCGCCAGCAGCGCCCCCGGCGTAGGAAACGAGCAGTACTTC. The full variable domain, with the rest looked up from reference TRBV5-1 and TRBJ2-7, is KAGVTQTPRYLIKTRGQQVTLSCSPISGHRSVSWYQQTPGQGLQFLFEYFSETQRNKGNFPGRFSGRQFSNSRSEMNVSTLELGDSALYLCASSAPGVGNEQYFGPGTRLTVT.

Notes on this clonotype: One end of the junction fails to match germline, which may point to a read error. This rearrangement joins TRBV5-1 to TRBJ1-1; a possible D gene is TRBD1 (5 bases). The length of the CDR3 is 15 residues. Germline lookup yields CDR1 SGHRS and CDR2 YFSETQ. The CDR3 DNA is TGCGCCAGCAACTTGGGGGGGGTGGTGAACACTGAAGCTTTCTTT. Residues: CASNLGGVVNTEAFF.

This clonotype came up a few times. At one boundary the junction diverges from the germline segment, which might be a read error. V and J are TRBV6-2 or TRBV6-3 and TRBJ2-1; 10 bases are a match to TRBD2. The CDR3 consists of 13 residues. Per the germline V gene, CDR1 is MNHEY and CDR2 is SVGEGT. The CDR3: CASKLAGENEQLF. Here the CDR3 DNA reads TGTGCCAGCAAGCTAGCGGGAGAGAATGAGCAGCTCTTC.

As concerns this clonotype: A junction end diverges from the germline sequence, so it may reflect a read error. The chain is built from TRBV4-1 and TRBJ2-7, with no clear D. The CDR3 spans 14 residues. Germline loops: CDR1 MGHRA, CDR2 YSYEKL. In nucleotides, the CDR3 is TGCGCCAGTAGCCAAGGGCTAGGATCCTACGGGCAGTACTTC. Translated, it gives CASSQGLGSYGQYF.

The sample holds one count of this clonotype. A junction end diverges from the germline sequence, so it may reflect a read error. The V and J genes are TRBV5-5 and TRBJ2-5; no reliable D call. Germline V gives CDR1 SGHKS, CDR2 YYEKEE (reference sequence). The CDR3 extends over 12 amino acids. The CDR3 protein is CGSSFGRETQYF. The CDR3 DNA reads as TGTGGCAGCAGCTTTGGACGGGAGACCCAGTACTTC. The full variable domain, completed using reference TRBV5-5 and TRBJ2-5, is DAGVTQSPTHLIKTRGQQVTLRCSPISGHKSVSWYQQVLGQGPQFIFQYYEKEERGRGNFPDRFSARQFPNYSSELNVNALLLGDSALYLCGSSFGRETQYFGPGTRLLVL.

Regarding this clonotype: A junction end diverges from the germline sequence, so it may reflect a read error. The chain uses TRBV11-2 and TRBJ2-7; 7 positions agree with TRBD2. Germline assignment: CDR1 SGHAT and CDR2 FQNNGV. CDR3 length: 14 residues. The CDR3 reads CAISPDGGYGEQYF. Written as DNA, the CDR3 is TGTGCCATCAGCCCGGACGGGGGGTATGGCGAGCAGTACTTC.

On this clonotype: The junction does not match germline at one end; this may be a read error. The chain recombines TRBV11-1 with TRBJ2-7; no clear D gene. The CDR3 runs to 14 residues. CDR1 and CDR2 (germline): SGHAT, FQDESV (reference sequence). The CDR3 coding sequence is TGTGTCAGCCGGATGGGTGACCACTCCTACGAGCAGTACTTC. Amino acids: CVSRMGDHSYEQYF.

There are a few counts of this clonotype. The V gene is TRBV30, the J gene TRBJ1-1; 7 bases line up with TRBD1. This CDR3 is built from 13 residues. V dropped 5 bases and J dropped 11; count of bases not matched to a gene: 14. Germline CDR1 GTSNPN, CDR2 SVGIG (reference sequence). The chain's CDR3 is CAWGQEATGWAFF. CDR3 bases: TGTGCCTGGGGCCAAGAGGCGACAGGGTGGGCTTTCTTT.

The chain is built from TRBV12-3 or TRBV12-4 and TRBJ1-3, with 8 bases identical to TRBD1. The J segment lost 0 bases and the V segment lost 10 bases, leaving 11 bases of the junction unmatched. The CDR3 runs to 16 residues. The CDR3 region has the DNA TGTGCCAATAGTTTGGGGACAGGCCGCTCTGGAAACACCATATATTTT. Protein product: CANSLGTGRSGNTIYF.

In regard to this clonotype: No conserved phenylalanine or tryptophan is present at the end of the CDR3, so a read error is the likely explanation. The chain employs TRBV7-9 and TRBJ1-2; TRBD1 matches at 7 bases. The CDR3 covers 15 residues. Germline V gives CDR1 SEHNR, CDR2 FQNEAQ (reference sequence). V lost 5 bases, J lost 0 bases, and 6 bases stayed unmatched. CDR3 region: CASSLGRGPNYGYTL. The DNA of the CDR3 is TGTGCCAGCAGCCTAGGGAGGGGGCCTAACTATGGCTACACCCTC.

The chain has TRBV12-3 or TRBV12-4 and TRBJ2-3; TRBD1 matches at 8 bases. The J call is uncertain, as TRBJ1-5 better fits the DNA end. The CDR3 is 15 amino acids. The CDR3: CASSLQQGGTDTQHF. CDR3 sequence (DNA): TGTGCCAGCAGTTTACAACAGGGGGGCACAGATACGCAGCATTTT.

Note on this clonotype: At one end the junction does not follow the germline gene, possibly because of a read error. The rearrangement links TRBV5-4 to TRBJ2-1; TRBD2 matches at 7 bases. Germline loops: CDR1 SGHNT, CDR2 YYREEE (reference sequence). The CDR3 loop spans 15 amino acids. The CDR3 sequence: CVSSLGGSFYNEQFF. The CDR3, as DNA: TGTGTCAGCAGCTTGGGCGGGAGCTTTTACAATGAGCAGTTCTTC.

This clonotype was seen repeatedly, ten times or more. This sequence joins TRBV11-2 and TRBJ2-1; 7 bases fit TRBD1. After removal of 6 bases from V and 10 bases from J, the junction contained 9 bases not matched to a gene. CDR1 and CDR2 (germline): SGHAT, FQNNGV. The CDR3 is made up of 13 amino acids. The CDR3 region has the DNA TGTGCCAGCAGTCGACAGGGATGGGAGGAGCAGTTCTTC. Residues: CASSRQGWEEQFF.

For this clonotype: The conserved final phenylalanine or tryptophan is absent from the CDR3, which likely points to a read error. The V call is TRBV29-1, the J call TRBJ1-2; 9 nucleotides align to TRBD1. Germline V gives CDR1 SQVTM, CDR2 ANQGSEA. The V and J ends lost 8 bases and 8 bases, in that order; junction bases with no gene match: 18. The CDR3 contains 15 residues. CDR3 nucleotides: TGCAGCTTAACCACGGACCTGGACAGGGGAGGAGGCTACACCCTC. Translated, it gives CSLTTDLDRGGGYTL.

Of note for this clonotype: Being one base from a much bigger clone, this may be a read error. This chain uses TRBV10-3 with TRBJ2-1; D not certain. CDR3 length: 11 amino acids. In germline, CDR1 is ENHRY, CDR2 SYGVKD. Here the CDR3 DNA reads TGTGCCACCAGTCCTGACAATGAGCAGTTCTTC. Its translation is CATSPDNEQFF.

In this sample, this clonotype turned up many times. The chain has TRBV6-2 or TRBV6-3 and TRBJ2-7; D might be TRBD1 (6 bases). Trimming shortened V by 9 bases and J by 6 bases, and 18 bases separated the two germline ends. The length of the CDR3 is 13 residues. Germline loops: CDR1 MNHEY, CDR2 SVGEGT. The CDR3 here is CASSFLAGAEQYF. In nucleotides, the CDR3 is TGTGCCAGTTCCTTTCTCGCAGGGGCCGAGCAGTACTTC.

This rearrangement joins TRBV2 to TRBJ2-1, with 7 positions matching TRBD2. The CDR3 is 14 amino acids. The V gene's germline CDR1 is SNHLY and CDR2 FYNNEI. J gave up 7 bases and V 2 bases, and 5 bases lay outside the gene matches. The DNA for the CDR3 is TGTGCCAGCAGTGAACGGGGGGTGGGGAATGAGCAGTTCTTC. Translated, it gives CASSERGVGNEQFF.

With respect to this clonotype: Being one base from a much bigger clone, this may be a read error. This chain links TRBV6-5 with TRBJ2-7; possibly TRBD1 or TRBD2 for D (5 bases each). The CDR3 has 14 residues. Per germline, CDR1 MNHEY and CDR2 SVGAGI. CDR3 nucleotides: TGTGTCAGCAGTTACGGGACCAGCTCCTACGAGCAGTACTTC. It codes for CVSSYGTSSYEQYF.